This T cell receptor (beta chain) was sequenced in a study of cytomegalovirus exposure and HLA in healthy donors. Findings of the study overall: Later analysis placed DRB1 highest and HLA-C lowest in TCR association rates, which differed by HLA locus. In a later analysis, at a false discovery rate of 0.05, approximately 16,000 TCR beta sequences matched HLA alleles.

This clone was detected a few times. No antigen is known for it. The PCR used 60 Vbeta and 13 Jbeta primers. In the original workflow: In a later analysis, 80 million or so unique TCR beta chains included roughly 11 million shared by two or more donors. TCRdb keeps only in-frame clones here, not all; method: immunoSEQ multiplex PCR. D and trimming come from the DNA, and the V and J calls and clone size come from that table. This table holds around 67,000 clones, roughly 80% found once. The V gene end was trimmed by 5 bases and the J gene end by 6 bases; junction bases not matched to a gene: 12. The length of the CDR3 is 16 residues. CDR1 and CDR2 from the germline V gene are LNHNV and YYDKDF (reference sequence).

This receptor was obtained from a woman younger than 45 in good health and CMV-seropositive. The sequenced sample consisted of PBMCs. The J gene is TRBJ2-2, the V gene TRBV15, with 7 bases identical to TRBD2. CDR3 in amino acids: CATSPGLAGAAGELFF. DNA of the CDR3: TGTGCCACCAGCCCGGGTTTGGCGGGAGCGGCCGGGGAGCTGTTTTTT. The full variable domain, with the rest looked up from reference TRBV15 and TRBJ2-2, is DAMVIQNPRYQVTQFGKPVTLSCSQTLNHNVMYWYQQKSSQAPKLLFHYYDKDFNNEADTPDNFQSRRPNTSFCFLDIRSPGLGDTAMYLCATSPGLAGAAGELFFGEGSRLTVL.